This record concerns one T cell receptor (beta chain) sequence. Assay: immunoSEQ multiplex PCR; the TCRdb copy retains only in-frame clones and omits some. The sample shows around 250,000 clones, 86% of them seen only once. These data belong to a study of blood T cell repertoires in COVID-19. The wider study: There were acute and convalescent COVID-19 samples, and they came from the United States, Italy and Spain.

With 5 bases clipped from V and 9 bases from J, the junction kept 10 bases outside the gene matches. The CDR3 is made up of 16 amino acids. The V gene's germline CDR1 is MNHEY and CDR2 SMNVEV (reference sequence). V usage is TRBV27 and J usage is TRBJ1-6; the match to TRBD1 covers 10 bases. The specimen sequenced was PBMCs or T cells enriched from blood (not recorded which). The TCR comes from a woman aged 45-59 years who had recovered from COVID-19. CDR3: CASSMTGTGVGSPLHF. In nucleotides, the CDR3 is TGTGCCAGCAGTATGACCGGGACAGGGGTGGGTTCACCCCTCCACTTT.